This T cell receptor beta chain was sequenced for a study of T cell responses to AZD1222 COVID-19 vaccine. The V gene's germline CDR1 is MDHEN and CDR2 SYDVKM. V shed 6 bases, J shed 7 bases, and the junction held 9 bases outside the gene matches. The CDR3 is made up of 15 amino acids. Study results and limitations: Close to half of all spike-specific TCRs reportedly target regions of the variants that are unmutated. The study sampled repertoires only after the peak T cell response. Spike as a whole was targeted by vaccine-associated CD4 TCRs, dominant at 160-218 and 743-854. Donors were mostly white British, more females; clonal diversity possibly underestimated.

The assay was immunoSEQ multiplex PCR, and TCRdb's table has in-frame clones only and misses some. The sample lists over 85,000 clones; 87% were seen once. This clone is a singleton in its sample. The antigen is unknown. The sample in question was peripheral blood, obtained on day 0 of AZD1222 vaccination. This chain links TRBV28 with TRBJ1-6; TRBD1 matches at 7 bases. The source of this sequence is an adult in good health. The CDR3 DNA reads as TGTGCCAGCAGGAACTCCGGGACAGAAAATTCACCCCTCCACTTT. Its translation: CASRNSGTENSPLHF.